The next 19 T cell receptor beta chains were all read from a single sample in a study of CD8+ T cells in alopecia areata. Treatment noted: oral pan-JAK inhibitor, 5-10 mg twice daily. Extracted RNA was reverse transcribed into cDNA, the sequencing template. Using immunoSEQ multiplex PCR, the repertoire was profiled, and TCRdb retains in-frame clones only, with some absent. The sample includes 79,000 or so clones, approximately 66% seen only once; the top ten take around 20%. Sequenced material: CD8+ T cells sorted from blood, taken at week 24, from a patient treated with tofacitinib. The receptor source for this set is a human donor with alopecia areata.

The chain has TRBV4-1 and TRBJ2-5; D not certain. Germline CDR1 reads MGHRA; CDR2 reads YSYEKL. With 1 base removed from V and 1 base from J, the gap between germline ends came to 10 bases. CDR3 length: 15 residues. The CDR3 coding sequence is TGCGCCAGCAGCCAAGTCGACGGAATCCAAGAGACCCAGTACTTC. Its protein is CASSQVDGIQETQYF.

This rearrangement joins TRBV29-1 to TRBJ1-1; D might be TRBD1 (6 bases). V lost 4 bases to trimming and J lost 4 bases, with 16 bases between them. The CDR3 is 14 amino acids. Per germline, CDR1 SQVTM and CDR2 ANQGSEA. CDR3 bases: TGCAGCGTTGTCGGGGGGCCGGGGGTCACTGAAGCTTTCTTT. Encoded protein: CSVVGGPGVTEAFF.

The chain uses TRBV5-1 and TRBJ2-5; TRBD2 might be the D (5 bases). The CDR3 spans 15 residues. The V gene's germline CDR1 is SGHRS and CDR2 YFSETQ. V was shortened by 3 bases and J by 4 bases, with 16 bases between the two germline ends. CDR3: CASSYLGSTRETQYF. CDR3 nucleotide sequence: TGCGCCAGCAGCTACCTAGGGAGCACGAGAGAGACCCAGTACTTC.

The rearrangement links TRBV29-1 to TRBJ2-1; D is unclear. Trimming removed 5 bases from V and 3 bases from J, with 8 bases in between. The CDR3 has 12 amino acids. The V gene's germline CDR1 is SQVTM and CDR2 ANQGSEA. The CDR3 DNA follows: TGCAGCGTTCCACCCGGCTACAATGAGCAGTTCTTC. Protein: CSVPPGYNEQFF.

This chain joins TRBV6-1 and TRBJ1-1; no reliable D call. The V gene lost 1 base and the J gene lost 10 bases, with 13 bases spanning the gap. The germline V gene has CDR1 MNHNS and CDR2 SASEGT. The CDR3 sequence is 13 residues long. The CDR3 sequence: CASSEGRKPGAFF. CDR3 DNA sequence: TGTGCCAGCAGTGAAGGCAGGAAACCTGGAGCTTTCTTT.

Only a few counts were recorded for this clone. V gene TRBV25-1 combines with J gene TRBJ1-1, with unresolved D. The length of the CDR3 is 11 residues. Germline CDR1 and CDR2: MGHDK and SYGVNS. Trimming stripped 6 bases from V and 0 bases from J, with 2 bases between. The CDR3 bases are TGTGCCAGCAGCATGAACACTGAAGCTTTCTTT. Amino acids: CASSMNTEAFF.

In this sample, this clone turned up once. The rearrangement joins TRBV28 to TRBJ1-1; unclear D gene. V was cut by 3 bases and J by 2 bases, with 4 bases left in between. Per germline, CDR1 MDHEN and CDR2 SYDVKM. The CDR3 totals 12 residues. CDR3 coding DNA: TGTGCCAGCAGTTTCTCAAACACTGAAGCTTTCTTT. Protein: CASSFSNTEAFF.

This clone was detected once. The gene calls are TRBV7-9 and TRBJ2-7; tentatively, D is TRBD1 (5 bases). The CDR3 length is 15 residues. Between the trimmed V and J ends, which lost 2 bases and 3 bases, there was a span of 14 bases. Germline lookup yields CDR1 SEHNR and CDR2 FQNEAQ (reference sequence). The CDR3 loop reads CASSLNSPGIYEQYF. Here the CDR3 DNA reads TGTGCCAGCAGCTTAAACAGCCCAGGGATCTACGAGCAGTACTTC. Together with reference TRBV7-9 and TRBJ2-7, the CDR3 gives the full variable domain: DTGVSQNPRHKITKRGQNVTFRCDPISEHNRLYWYRQTLGQGPEFLTYFQNEAQLEKSRLLSDRFSAERPKGSFSTLEIQRTEQGDSAMYLCASSLNSPGIYEQYFGPGTRLTVT.

The chain uses TRBV29-1 and TRBJ1-1; possibly TRBD1 for D (6 bases). V was pared by 8 bases and J by 6 bases, with 19 bases between. This CDR3 contains 13 residues. Germline V gene sequence: CDR1 SQVTM, CDR2 ANQGSEA. In nucleotides, the CDR3 is TGCAGCCTCGGCACAGGGTTCGGATCTGAAGCTTTCTTT. Residues: CSLGTGFGSEAFF.

This rearrangement joins TRBV7-3 to TRBJ2-2; no definite D call. V lost 2 bases to trimming and J lost 3 bases, with 7 bases between them. Germline assignment: CDR1 SGHTA and CDR2 FQGTGA. The CDR3 loop spans 14 amino acids. DNA for the CDR3: TGTGCCAGCAGCTTACTAGGTTACACCGGGGAGCTGTTTTTT. This codes for CASSLLGYTGELFF.

This clone was counted once. The chain joins TRBV7-6 to TRBJ2-1; no reliable D call. Germline V lookup: CDR1 SGHVS, CDR2 FNYEAQ. The CDR3 totals 14 residues. Trimming shortened V by 8 bases and J by 2 bases, and 13 bases separated the two germline ends. CDR3 amino acids: CASGYAAPYNEQFF. CDR3 nucleotides: TGTGCCAGCGGATACGCGGCCCCCTACAATGAGCAGTTCTTC.

The V gene is TRBV7-9, the J gene TRBJ2-7; TRBD2 matches 10 bases. This CDR3 comprises 15 residues. Germline V CDR1 and CDR2: SEHNR, FQNEAQ (reference sequence). Trimming at V came to 5 bases and at J to 4 bases, leaving 8 bases not matched to a gene. Here the CDR3 reads CASSEEREGYYEQYF. CDR3 sequence (DNA): TGTGCCAGCAGCGAAGAGCGGGAGGGTTATTACGAGCAGTACTTC. The variable domain in full, completed from reference TRBV7-9 and TRBJ2-7, reads DTGVSQNPRHKITKRGQNVTFRCDPISEHNRLYWYRQTLGQGPEFLTYFQNEAQLEKSRLLSDRFSAERPKGSFSTLEIQRTEQGDSAMYLCASSEEREGYYEQYFGPGTRLTVT.

The chain recombines TRBV12-5 with TRBJ2-1; 14 positions match TRBD2. The V gene end was trimmed by 1 base and the J gene end by 8 bases; junction bases not matched to a gene: 1. The CDR3 length is 15 residues. Germline CDR1 reads LGHNT; CDR2 reads FRNRAP. In nucleotides, the CDR3 is TGTGCTAGTGGTTTGGGGGGACTAGCGGGAGATGAGCAGTTCTTC. Protein: CASGLGGLAGDEQFF.

The gene calls are TRBV6-1 and TRBJ2-1; possible D gene TRBD2, 5 bases. The CDR3 totals 17 residues. The V and J ends lost 1 base and 0 bases respectively, with 13 bases between them. Per the germline V gene, CDR1 is MNHNS and CDR2 is SASEGT. The CDR3 region has the DNA TGTGCCAGCAGTGAAGGTGGGAGTAGAAGCTCCTACAATGAGCAGTTCTTC. It codes for CASSEGGSRSSYNEQFF.

The J gene is TRBJ2-7, the V gene TRBV14, with 13 bases aligning to TRBD2. CDR1 SGHDN and CDR2 FVKESK come from the germline V gene. V gave up 3 bases and J gave up 4 bases; unmatched junction bases: 3. The CDR3 loop spans 15 amino acids. The CDR3 loop reads CASSHWTSGGYEQYF. The DNA for the CDR3 is TGTGCCAGCAGCCATTGGACTAGCGGGGGATACGAGCAGTACTTC.

V gene TRBV2 combines with J gene TRBJ1-2; 8 bases map to TRBD1. Germline V gene lookup returns CDR1 SNHLY and CDR2 FYNNEI. The CDR3 has 13 amino acids. V lost 6 bases, J lost 4 bases, and 4 bases stayed unmatched. Written as DNA, the CDR3 is TGTGCCAGCAGCCCAGGGGGCGGCTATGGCTACACCTTC. Its translation is CASSPGGGYGYTF. Complete variable domain (other parts from reference TRBV2 and TRBJ1-2): EPEVTQTPSHQVTQMGQEVILRCVPISNHLYFYWYRQILGQKVEFLVSFYNNEISEKSEIFDDQFSVERPDGSNFTLKIRSTKLEDSAMYFCASSPGGGYGYTFGSGTRLTVV.

The rearrangement uses TRBV9 and TRBJ1-1, with D possibly being TRBD1 (5 bases). V was cut by 4 bases and J by 5 bases, with 12 bases left in between. In germline, CDR1 is SGDLS, CDR2 YYNGEE. The CDR3 totals 13 residues. The CDR3 nucleotides read TGTGCCAGCAGCCCCGTTCGGGGGACTGAAGCTTTCTTT. Translated, it gives CASSPVRGTEAFF.

This chain links TRBV4-1 with TRBJ2-5, with a weak D call TRBD2 (6 bases). V was trimmed by 0 bases and J by 4 bases, leaving 6 bases between them. Germline V lookup: CDR1 MGHRA, CDR2 YSYEKL. This CDR3 is 13 amino acids long. The CDR3 spells CASSQEGGETQYF. The DNA of the CDR3 is TGCGCCAGCAGCCAAGAGGGGGGAGAGACCCAGTACTTC.

The chain employs TRBV9 and TRBJ2-3; 8 bases fit TRBD2. CDR1 is SGDLS, CDR2 YYNGEE, per germline. V gave up 3 bases and J gave up 0 bases; unmatched junction bases: 3. The CDR3 has 15 residues. The CDR3 coding sequence is TGTGCCAGCAGCGGGGGACTAGATAGCACAGATACGCAGTATTTT. This codes for CASSGGLDSTDTQYF.